This TCR beta chain was recovered during a study of cytomegalovirus exposure and HLA in healthy donors. Vbeta (60) and Jbeta (13) primers were used in the PCR. Libraries were prepared by immunoSEQ multiplex PCR; TCRdb keeps only in-frame clonotypes and omits some of them. The sample has over 150,000 clones, around 88% seen once. CDR1 and CDR2 from the germline V gene are SGHVS and FQNEAQ. V shed 5 bases and J shed 0 bases, with 17 bases lying between them. The CDR3 consists of 16 residues. V and J are TRBV7-8 and TRBJ2-7, with D maybe TRBD2 (5 bases). The sequencing sample was made of PBMCs. The TCR comes from a woman younger than 45 in good health and CMV-seronegative. The CDR3 nucleotides are TGTGCCAGCAGCCCACGGAGGCACCTACTCTCCTACGAGCAGTACTTC. This translates into CASSPRRHLLSYEQYF. Looking up the rest from reference TRBV7-8 and TRBJ2-7 gives the full variable domain: GAGVSQSPRYKVAKRGQDVALRCDPISGHVSLFWYQQALGQGPEFLTYFQNEAQLDKSGLPSDRFFAERPEGSVSTLKIQRTQQEDSAVYLCASSPRRHLLSYEQYFGPGTRLTVT.